The present T cell receptor (beta chain) was sequenced within a study of T-cell memory formation after mild COVID-19. MiXCR, applied by TCRdb to the 5' RACE reads, yields one record per CDR3 protein. The table has around 500,000 distinct CDR3 sequences, 18% seen once. The germline CDR1 and CDR2 sequences are SGHNT and YYREEE (reference sequence). The germline V and J ends were trimmed by 4 bases and 6 bases, with 17 bases remaining between them. This CDR3 comprises 16 residues. Sequenced: PBMCs or a T cell subset sorted from them (not recorded which). The chain employs TRBV5-4 and TRBJ1-6, with D possibly matching TRBD1 (5 bases). This receptor was taken from an adult woman who had mild COVID-19 (a few samples of this study predate the infection). Cell type and time point are not known. The CDR3 loop is CASSGAGSDLNSPLHF. In DNA, the CDR3 is TGTGCCAGCAGCGGGGCGGGATCCGATCTTAATTCACCCCTCCACTTT.